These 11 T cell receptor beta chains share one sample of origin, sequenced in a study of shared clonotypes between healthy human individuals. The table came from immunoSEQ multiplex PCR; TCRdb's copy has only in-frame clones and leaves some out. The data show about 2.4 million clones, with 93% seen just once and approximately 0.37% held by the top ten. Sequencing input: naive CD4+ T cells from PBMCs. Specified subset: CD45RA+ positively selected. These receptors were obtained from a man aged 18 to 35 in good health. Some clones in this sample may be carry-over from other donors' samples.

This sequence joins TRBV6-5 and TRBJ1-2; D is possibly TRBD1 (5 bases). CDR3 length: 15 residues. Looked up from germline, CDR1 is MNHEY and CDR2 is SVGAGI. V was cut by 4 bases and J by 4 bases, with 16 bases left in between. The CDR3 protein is CASSFSAGGGYGYTF. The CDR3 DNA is TGTGCCAGCAGTTTCAGCGCGGGGGGAGGCTATGGCTACACCTTC.

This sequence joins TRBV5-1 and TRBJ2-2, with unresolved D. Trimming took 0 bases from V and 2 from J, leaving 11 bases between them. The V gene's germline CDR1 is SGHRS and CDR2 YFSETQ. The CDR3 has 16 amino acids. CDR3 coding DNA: TGCGCCAGCAGCTTGGCGCTTCAAATTAACACCGGGGAGCTGTTTTTT. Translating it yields CASSLALQINTGELFF.

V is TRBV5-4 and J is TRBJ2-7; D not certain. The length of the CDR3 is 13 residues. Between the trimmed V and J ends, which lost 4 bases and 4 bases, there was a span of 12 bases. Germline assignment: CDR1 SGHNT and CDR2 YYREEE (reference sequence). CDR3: CASSTPYSYEQYF. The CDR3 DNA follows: TGTGCCAGCAGCACCCCCTATTCATACGAGCAGTACTTC. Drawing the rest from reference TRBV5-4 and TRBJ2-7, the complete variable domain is ETGVTQSPTHLIKTRGQQVTLRCSSQSGHNTVSWYQQALGQGPQFIFQYYREEENGRGNFPPRFSGLQFPNYSSELNVNALELDDSALYLCASSTPYSYEQYFGPGTRLTVT.

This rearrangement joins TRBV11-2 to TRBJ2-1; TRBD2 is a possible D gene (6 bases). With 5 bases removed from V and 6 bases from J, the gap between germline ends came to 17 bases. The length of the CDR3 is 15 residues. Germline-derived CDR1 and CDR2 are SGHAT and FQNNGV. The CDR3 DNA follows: TGTGCCAGCAGCCCAGAGCGGGCAGGAGGCAATGAGCAGTTCTTC. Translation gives CASSPERAGGNEQFF.

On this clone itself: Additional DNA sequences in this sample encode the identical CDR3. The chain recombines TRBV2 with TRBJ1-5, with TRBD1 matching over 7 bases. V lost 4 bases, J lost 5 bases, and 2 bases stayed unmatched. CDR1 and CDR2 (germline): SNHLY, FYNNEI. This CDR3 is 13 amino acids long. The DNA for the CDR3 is TGTGCCAGCAGTGGGACAGGAGATCAGCCCCAGCATTTT. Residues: CASSGTGDQPQHF.

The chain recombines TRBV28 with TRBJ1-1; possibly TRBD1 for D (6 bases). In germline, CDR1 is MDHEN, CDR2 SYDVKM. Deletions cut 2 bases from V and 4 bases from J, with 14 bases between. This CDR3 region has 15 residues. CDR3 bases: TGTGCCAGCAGTTTACAGGGCAAAGGGGGCACTGAAGCTTTCTTT. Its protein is CASSLQGKGGTEAFF.

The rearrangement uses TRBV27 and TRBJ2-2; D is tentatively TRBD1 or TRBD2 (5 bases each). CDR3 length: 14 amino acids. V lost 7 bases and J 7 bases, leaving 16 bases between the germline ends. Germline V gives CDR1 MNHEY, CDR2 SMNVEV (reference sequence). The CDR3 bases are TGTGCCAGCACCCCGGGAAGGGGTGGCGGGGAGCTGTTTTTT. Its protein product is CASTPGRGGGELFF.

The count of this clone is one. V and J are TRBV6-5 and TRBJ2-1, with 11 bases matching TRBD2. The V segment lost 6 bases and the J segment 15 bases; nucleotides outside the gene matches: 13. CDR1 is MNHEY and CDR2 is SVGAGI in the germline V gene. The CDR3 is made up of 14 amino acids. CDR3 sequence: CASRTGLAALLTFF. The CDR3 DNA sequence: TGTGCCAGCAGGACGGGACTAGCGGCCTTATTGACGTTCTTC.

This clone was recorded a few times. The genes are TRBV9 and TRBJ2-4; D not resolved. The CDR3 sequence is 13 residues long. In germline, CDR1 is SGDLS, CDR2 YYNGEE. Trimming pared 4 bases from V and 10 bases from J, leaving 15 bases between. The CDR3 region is CASSPVTGAIQYF. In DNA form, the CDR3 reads TGTGCCAGCAGCCCCGTAACGGGCGCTATTCAGTACTTC.

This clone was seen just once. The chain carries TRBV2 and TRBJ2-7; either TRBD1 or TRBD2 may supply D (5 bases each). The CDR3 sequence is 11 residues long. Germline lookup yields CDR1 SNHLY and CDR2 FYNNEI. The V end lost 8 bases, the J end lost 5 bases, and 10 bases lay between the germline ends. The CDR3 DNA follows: TGTGCCAGCGGGGGACGGGACGAGCAGTACTTC. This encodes CASGGRDEQYF.

The CDR3 is CASGNPQGSGELFF. CDR3 coding DNA: TGTGCCAGCGGAAATCCTCAGGGTTCCGGGGAGCTGTTTTTT. The V and J genes are TRBV28 and TRBJ2-2, with D possibly being TRBD1 (5 bases). The germline V gene encodes CDR1 MDHEN and CDR2 SYDVKM. Trimming cost V 8 bases and J 6 bases, with 16 bases left between them. There are 14 residues in the CDR3.